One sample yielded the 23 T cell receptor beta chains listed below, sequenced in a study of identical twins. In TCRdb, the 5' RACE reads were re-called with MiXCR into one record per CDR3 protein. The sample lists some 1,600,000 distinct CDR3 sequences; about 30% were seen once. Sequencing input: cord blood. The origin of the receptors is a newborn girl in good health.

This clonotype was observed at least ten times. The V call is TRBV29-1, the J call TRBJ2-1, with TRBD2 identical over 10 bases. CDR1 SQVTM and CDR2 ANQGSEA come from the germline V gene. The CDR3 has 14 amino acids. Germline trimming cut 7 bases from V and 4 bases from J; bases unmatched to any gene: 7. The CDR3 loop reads CSAGLADRYNEQFF. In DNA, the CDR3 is TGCAGCGCTGGACTAGCGGACCGTTACAATGAGCAGTTCTTC.

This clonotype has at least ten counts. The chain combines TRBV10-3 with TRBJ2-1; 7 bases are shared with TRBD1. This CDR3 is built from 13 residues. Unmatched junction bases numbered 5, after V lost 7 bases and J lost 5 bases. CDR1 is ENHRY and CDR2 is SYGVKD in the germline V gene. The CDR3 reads CAIKTGADNEQFF. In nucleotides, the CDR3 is TGTGCCATCAAAACAGGGGCTGACAATGAGCAGTTCTTC.

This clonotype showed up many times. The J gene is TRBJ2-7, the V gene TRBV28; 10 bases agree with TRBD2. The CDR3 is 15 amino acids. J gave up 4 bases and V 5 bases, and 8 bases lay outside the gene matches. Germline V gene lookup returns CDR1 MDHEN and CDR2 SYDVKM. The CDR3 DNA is TGTGCCAGCAGTCCTATAGCGGGAGGCCTTTACGAGCAGTACTTC. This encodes CASSPIAGGLYEQYF.

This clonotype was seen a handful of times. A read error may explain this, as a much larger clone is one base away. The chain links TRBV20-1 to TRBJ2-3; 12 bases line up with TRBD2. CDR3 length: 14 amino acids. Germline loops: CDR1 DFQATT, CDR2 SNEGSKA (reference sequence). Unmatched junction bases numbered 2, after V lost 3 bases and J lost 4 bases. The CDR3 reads CSARTSGSSDTQYF. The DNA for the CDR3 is TGCAGTGCTAGGACTAGCGGGAGCTCAGATACGCAGTATTTT.

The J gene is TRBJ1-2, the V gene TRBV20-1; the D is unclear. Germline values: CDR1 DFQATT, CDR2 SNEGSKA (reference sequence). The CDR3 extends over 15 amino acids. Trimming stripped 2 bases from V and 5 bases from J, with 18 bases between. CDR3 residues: CSARSVLAGGYGYTF. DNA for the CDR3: TGCAGTGCTAGATCGGTCCTCGCAGGCGGGTATGGCTACACCTTC.

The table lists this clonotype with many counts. The CDR3 loop is CASSQHHSGQETQYF. The CDR3 nucleotides are TGTGCCAGCAGCCAACACCATAGCGGTCAAGAGACCCAGTACTTC. The rearrangement links TRBV4-2 to TRBJ2-5; a possible D gene is TRBD2 (6 bases). The V gene's germline CDR1 is LGHNA and CDR2 YNFKEQ. The V gene lost 2 bases and the J gene lost 2 bases, with 12 bases spanning the gap. The CDR3 loop spans 15 amino acids.

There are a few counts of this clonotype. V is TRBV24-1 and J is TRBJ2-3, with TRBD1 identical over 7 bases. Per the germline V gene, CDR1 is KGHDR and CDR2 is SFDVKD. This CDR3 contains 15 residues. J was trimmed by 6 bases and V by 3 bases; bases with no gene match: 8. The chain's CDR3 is CATSDKDRLADTQYF. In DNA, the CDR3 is TGTGCCACCAGTGATAAGGACAGGCTGGCTGATACGCAGTATTTT.

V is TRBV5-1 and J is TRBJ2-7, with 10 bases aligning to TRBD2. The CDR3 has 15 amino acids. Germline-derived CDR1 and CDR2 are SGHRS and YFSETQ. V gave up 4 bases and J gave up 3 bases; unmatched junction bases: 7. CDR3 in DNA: TGCGCCAGCAGCCCCACTAGCGGGACGTACTACGAGCAGTACTTC. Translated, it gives CASSPTSGTYYEQYF.

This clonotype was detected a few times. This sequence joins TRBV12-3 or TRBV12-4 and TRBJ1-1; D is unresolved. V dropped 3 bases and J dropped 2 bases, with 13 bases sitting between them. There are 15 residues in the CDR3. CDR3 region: CASSFPSSSNTEAFF. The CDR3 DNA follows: TGTGCCAGCAGTTTCCCCTCCTCTTCAAACACTGAAGCTTTCTTT.

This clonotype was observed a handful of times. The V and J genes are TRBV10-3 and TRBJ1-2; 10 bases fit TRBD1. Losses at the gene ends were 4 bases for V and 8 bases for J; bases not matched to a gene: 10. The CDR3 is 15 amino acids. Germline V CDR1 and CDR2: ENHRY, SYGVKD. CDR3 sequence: CAISALTGGSRGYTF. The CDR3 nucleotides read TGTGCCATCAGTGCCTTGACAGGGGGCAGTAGGGGCTACACCTTC.

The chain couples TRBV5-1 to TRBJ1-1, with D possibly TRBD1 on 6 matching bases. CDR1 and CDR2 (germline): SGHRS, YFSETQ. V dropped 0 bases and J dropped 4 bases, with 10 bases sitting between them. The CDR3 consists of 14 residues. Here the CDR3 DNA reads TGCGCCAGCAGCTTGGTACAGGGCTTCACTGAAGCTTTCTTT. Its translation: CASSLVQGFTEAFF.

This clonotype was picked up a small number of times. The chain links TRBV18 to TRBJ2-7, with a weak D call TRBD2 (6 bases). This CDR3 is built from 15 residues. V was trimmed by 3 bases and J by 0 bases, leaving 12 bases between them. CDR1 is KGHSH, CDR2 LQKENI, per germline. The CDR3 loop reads CASSPARGVSYEQYF. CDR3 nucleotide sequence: TGTGCCAGCTCACCTGCGCGGGGCGTCTCCTACGAGCAGTACTTC.

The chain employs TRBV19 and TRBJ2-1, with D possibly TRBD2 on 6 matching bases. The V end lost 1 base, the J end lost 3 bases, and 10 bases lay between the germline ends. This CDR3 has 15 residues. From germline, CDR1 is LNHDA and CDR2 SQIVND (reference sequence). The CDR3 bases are TGTGCCAGTAGTATAGGGGCGGGGCACTACAATGAGCAGTTCTTC. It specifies CASSIGAGHYNEQFF.

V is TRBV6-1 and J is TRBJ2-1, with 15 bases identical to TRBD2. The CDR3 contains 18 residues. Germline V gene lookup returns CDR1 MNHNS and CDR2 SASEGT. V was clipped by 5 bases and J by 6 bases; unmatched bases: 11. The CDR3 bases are TGTGCCAGCAGTCCAACGGGACTAGCGGGAGGCCCCGGCAATGAGCAGTTCTTC. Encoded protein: CASSPTGLAGGPGNEQFF.

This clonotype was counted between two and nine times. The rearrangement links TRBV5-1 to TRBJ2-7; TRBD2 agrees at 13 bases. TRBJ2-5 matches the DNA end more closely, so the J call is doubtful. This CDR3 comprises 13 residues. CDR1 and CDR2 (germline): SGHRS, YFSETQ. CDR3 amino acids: CATRTSGSGTQYF. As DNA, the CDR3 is TGCGCCACCCGGACTAGCGGGAGTGGGACCCAGTACTTC.

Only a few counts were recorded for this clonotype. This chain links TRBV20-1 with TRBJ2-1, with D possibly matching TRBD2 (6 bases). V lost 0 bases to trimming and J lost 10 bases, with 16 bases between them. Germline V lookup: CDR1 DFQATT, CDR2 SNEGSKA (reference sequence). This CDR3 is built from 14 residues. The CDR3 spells CSARDLLAIREQFF. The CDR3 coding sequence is TGCAGTGCTAGAGATCTGCTAGCGATTAGGGAGCAGTTCTTC.

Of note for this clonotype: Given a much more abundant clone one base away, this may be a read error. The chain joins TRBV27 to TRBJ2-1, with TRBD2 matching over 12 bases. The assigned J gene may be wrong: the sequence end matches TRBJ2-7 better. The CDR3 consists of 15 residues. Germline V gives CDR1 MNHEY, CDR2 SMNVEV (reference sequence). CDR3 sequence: CASKTSGSSYNEQYF. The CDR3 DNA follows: TGTGCCAGCAAGACTAGCGGGAGCTCCTACAATGAGCAGTACTTC.

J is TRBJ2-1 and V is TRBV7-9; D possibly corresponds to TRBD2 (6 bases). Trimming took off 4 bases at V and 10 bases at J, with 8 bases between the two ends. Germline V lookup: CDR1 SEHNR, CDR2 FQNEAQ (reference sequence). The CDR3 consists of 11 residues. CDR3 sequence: CASSWTKEQFF. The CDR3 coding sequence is TGTGCCAGCAGCTGGACTAAGGAGCAGTTCTTC.

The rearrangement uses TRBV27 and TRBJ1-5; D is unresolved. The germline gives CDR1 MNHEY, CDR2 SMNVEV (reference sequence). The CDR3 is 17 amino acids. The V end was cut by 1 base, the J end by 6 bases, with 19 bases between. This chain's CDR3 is CASSLLVGRTGGQPQHF. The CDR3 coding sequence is TGTGCCAGCAGTTTATTGGTTGGCCGAACTGGTGGTCAGCCCCAGCATTTT.

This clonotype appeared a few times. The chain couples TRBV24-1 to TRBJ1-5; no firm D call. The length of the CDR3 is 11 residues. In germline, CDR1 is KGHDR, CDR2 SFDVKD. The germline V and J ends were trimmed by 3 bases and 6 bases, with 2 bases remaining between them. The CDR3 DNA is TGTGCCACCAGTGATAGTCAGCCCCAGCATTTT. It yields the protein CATSDSQPQHF.

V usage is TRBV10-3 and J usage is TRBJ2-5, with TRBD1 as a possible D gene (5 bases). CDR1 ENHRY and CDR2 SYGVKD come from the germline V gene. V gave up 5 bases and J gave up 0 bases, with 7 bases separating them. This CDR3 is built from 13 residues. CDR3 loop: CAISRQYQETQYF. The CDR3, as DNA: TGTGCCATCAGTCGACAGTACCAAGAGACCCAGTACTTC.

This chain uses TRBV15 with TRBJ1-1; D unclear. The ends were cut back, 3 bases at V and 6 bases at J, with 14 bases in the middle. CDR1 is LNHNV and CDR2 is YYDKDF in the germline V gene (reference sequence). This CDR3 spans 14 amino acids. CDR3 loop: CATSSTTALSEAFF. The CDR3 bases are TGTGCCACCAGCAGCACAACAGCGCTCTCTGAAGCTTTCTTT. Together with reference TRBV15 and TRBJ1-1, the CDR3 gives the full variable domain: DAMVIQNPRYQVTQFGKPVTLSCSQTLNHNVMYWYQQKSSQAPKLLFHYYDKDFNNEADTPDNFQSRRPNTSFCFLDIRSPGLGDTAMYLCATSSTTALSEAFFGQGTRLTVV.

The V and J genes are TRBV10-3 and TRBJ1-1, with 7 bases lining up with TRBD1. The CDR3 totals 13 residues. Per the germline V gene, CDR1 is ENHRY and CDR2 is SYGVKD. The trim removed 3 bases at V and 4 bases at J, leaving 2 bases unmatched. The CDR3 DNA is TGTGCCATCAGTGACAGGGGGTCCACTGAAGCTTTCTTT. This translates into CAISDRGSTEAFF.